Listed here are 12 T cell receptor beta chains from one sample, sequenced in a study of cytomegalovirus exposure and HLA in healthy donors. 13 Jbeta primers and 60 Vbeta primers were used for the PCR. This table comes from immunoSEQ multiplex PCR, and its TCRdb copy is limited to in-frame clones, with some not included. Among 25,000 to 30,000 clones listed, 60% to 80% were seen once. Sequencing was carried out using PBMCs. Receptor source: a male donor in good health and CMV-seropositive.

The chain links TRBV7-8 to TRBJ1-5; D remains unclear. V was trimmed by 2 bases and J by 4 bases, leaving 15 bases between them. The CDR3 totals 16 residues. The V gene's germline CDR1 is SGHVS and CDR2 FQNEAQ. In DNA form, the CDR3 reads TGTGCCAGCAGCTTATCAGCAGGACGGACTAATCAGCCCCAGCATTTT. It specifies CASSLSAGRTNQPQHF.

This clone is labeled hyperexpanded. The germline gene is not matched at one end of the junction; a read error may be the cause. The same CDR3 is also encoded by other DNA sequences in this sample. The CDR3 reads CASSFTVNTEAFF. The CDR3 DNA follows: TGTGCTAGCAGCTTTACAGTGAACACTGAAGCTTTCTTT. The chain combines TRBV7-7 with TRBJ1-1; D is ambiguous. CDR1 and CDR2 (germline): SSHAT, FNYEAQ (reference sequence). The CDR3 length is 13 residues.

The V and J genes are TRBV19 and TRBJ2-6; no definite D call. This CDR3 is built from 16 residues. Trimming took 0 bases from V and 0 from J, leaving 6 bases between them. Germline V lookup: CDR1 LNHDA, CDR2 SQIVND (reference sequence). The CDR3 DNA is TGTGCCAGTAGTATAGATCACGGCTCTGGGGCCAACGTCCTGACTTTC. This codes for CASSIDHGSGANVLTF.

The chain joins TRBV5-1 to TRBJ1-4; TRBD1 aligns across 8 bases. CDR1 and CDR2 (germline): SGHRS, YFSETQ. J was trimmed by 8 bases and V by 0 bases; bases with no gene match: 6. The CDR3 is 15 amino acids. The CDR3 region has the DNA TGCGCCAGCAGCTTGGGTGTGACAGGGGCGGAAAAACTGTTTTTT. Its protein product is CASSLGVTGAEKLFF.

The CDR3 nucleotides read TGTGCCAGCAGTGAACCAGGGGATCCAAACACCATATATTTT. Encoded protein: CASSEPGDPNTIYF. The genes are TRBV25-1 and TRBJ1-3, with D possibly matching TRBD1 (6 bases). The germline CDR1 and CDR2 sequences are MGHDK and SYGVNS. V was clipped by 2 bases and J by 6 bases, with 11 bases between them. This CDR3 spans 14 amino acids.

This clone is classed as medium-sized. This rearrangement joins TRBV2 to TRBJ1-5, with TRBD1 matching over 8 bases. The CDR3 sequence is 13 residues long. In germline, CDR1 is SNHLY, CDR2 FYNNEI. The V segment lost 4 bases and the J segment 8 bases; nucleotides outside the gene matches: 4. For the CDR3, the DNA is TGTGCCAGCAGTGCAGGGGGCTTTAAGCCCCAGCATTTT. It yields the protein CASSAGGFKPQHF. Using reference TRBV2 and TRBJ1-5 for the parts outside the CDR3, the full variable domain is EPEVTQTPSHQVTQMGQEVILRCVPISNHLYFYWYRQILGQKVEFLVSFYNNEISEKSEIFDDQFSVERPDGSNFTLKIRSTKLEDSAMYFCASSAGGFKPQHFGDGTRLSIL.

J is TRBJ1-5 and V is TRBV29-1; D is unresolved. The CDR3 spans 13 residues. The V end lost 4 bases, the J end lost 7 bases, and 14 bases lay between the germline ends. Germline lookup yields CDR1 SQVTM and CDR2 ANQGSEA. CDR3 loop: CSVGGVSGQPQHF. The CDR3 bases are TGCAGCGTTGGTGGGGTCTCGGGACAGCCCCAGCATTTT.

The genes are TRBV7-9 and TRBJ1-1, with a tentative D call TRBD1 (5 bases). Germline CDR1 and CDR2: SEHNR and FQNEAQ (reference sequence). V was trimmed by 4 bases and J by 3 bases, leaving 9 bases between them. The CDR3 sequence is 13 residues long. CDR3 loop: CASSSTVDTEAFF. In DNA, the CDR3 is TGTGCCAGCAGCTCGACAGTAGACACTGAAGCTTTCTTT.

In its sample, this clone was seen a few times. The J gene is TRBJ1-2, the V gene TRBV19, with D maybe TRBD1 (6 bases). The CDR3 runs 15 residues. Germline loops: CDR1 LNHDA, CDR2 SQIVND (reference sequence). V lost 5 bases, J lost 4 bases, and 17 bases lay in between. The DNA of the CDR3 is TGTGCCAGTAGTCACCCCTGGGACATCTTCTATGGCTACACCTTC. This translates into CASSHPWDIFYGYTF.

The chain recombines TRBV7-2 with TRBJ2-2; D gene unclear. V lost 1 base to trimming and J lost 4 bases, with 4 bases between them. The germline V gene has CDR1 SGHTA and CDR2 FQGNSA. This CDR3 is built from 13 residues. In DNA form, the CDR3 reads TGTGCCAGCAGCTTAGTGGCCACCGGGGAGCTGTTTTTT. Its protein product is CASSLVATGELFF.

This clone has a handful of counts. The V and J genes are TRBV14 and TRBJ1-6, with 9 bases identical to TRBD1. The CDR3 has 15 amino acids. Trimming removed 3 bases from V and 8 bases from J; junction bases left unmatched: 5. CDR1 SGHDN and CDR2 FVKESK come from the germline V gene. CDR3 DNA: TGTGCCAGCAGCCACCTGGACAGGGGATATTCACCCCTCCACTTT. It encodes CASSHLDRGYSPLHF.

V gene TRBV28 combines with J gene TRBJ2-7; 8 bases agree with TRBD2. Germline CDR1 is MDHEN and CDR2 is SYDVKM. V was clipped by 2 bases and J by 5 bases; unmatched bases: 5. The CDR3 length is 14 residues. The CDR3 DNA reads as TGTGCCAGCAGTTTAGAAACGGGAGGGGACGAGCAGTACTTC. Protein sequence: CASSLETGGDEQYF.